This T cell receptor beta chain was sequenced during a study of blood T cells in healthy people across ages. As concerns this clonotype: Its antigen is unknown.

The CDR3 is 17 residues long. Germline values: CDR1 MGHRA, CDR2 YSYEKL. With V trimmed by 4 bases and J by 4 bases, 13 bases remained unmatched. Primed by a sample-barcoded 5' primer and a J-beta primer mix, a second PCR proceeded for 7 to 11 cycles. Each cDNA was tagged by a template-switch adaptor containing 12 random nucleotides. TCRdb re-derived calls from the 5' RACE reads in MiXCR, one entry per CDR3 protein. In the table there are some 1.6 million distinct CDR3 sequences, roughly 30% of which are singletons. Study findings and constraints: With age, beta diversity per million T cells declined roughly linearly, significantly by 40.

The TCR sequence derives from a woman aged 30 to 39 in good health. V gene TRBV4-1 combines with J gene TRBJ2-3; 8 bases map to TRBD2. The sequencing sample was made of blood. CDR3 loop: CASSLLRREVDPDTQYF. The CDR3 coding sequence is TGCGCCAGCAGCCTCCTCCGGCGGGAGGTTGACCCAGATACGCAGTATTTT.